The source of this T cell receptor beta chain is a study of T cell responses to AZD1222 COVID-19 vaccine. Study-level findings and limits: Repertoire sampling was restricted to post-peak T cell response timepoints. Females outnumbered males among donors, who were mostly white British; clonal diversity was possibly underestimated.

Researchers grouped second doses given at about 4 or about 12 weeks into one pool. V was cut by 7 bases and J by 4 bases, with 16 bases left in between. Germline values: CDR1 SNHLY, CDR2 FYNNEI. This CDR3 has 15 amino acids. The table came from immunoSEQ multiplex PCR; TCRdb's copy has only in-frame clones and leaves some out. The sample lists 120,000 to 150,000 clones; roughly nine tenths were seen once. Comments on this clone: Its target is unknown.

The input for sequencing was peripheral blood, taken 28 days after the second AZD1222 dose. This receptor was taken from an adult who received the AZD1222 COVID-19 vaccine. The chain has TRBV2 and TRBJ1-4, with D possibly TRBD1 on 5 matching bases. The CDR3 sequence is CASTNGGRSNEKLFF. The CDR3 nucleotides read TGTGCCAGCACTAATGGGGGACGGAGTAATGAAAAACTGTTTTTT.